This TCR beta chain appears in the sequencing data of a study of CD8+CD57+ T cells in acquired aplastic anemia. Study as a whole: Isolated CD4+ and CD8+ cells, once sorted, yielded DNA averaging around 3 ug.

About this clonotype: Its antigen is undetermined.

The ends were cut back, 6 bases at V and 1 base at J, with 9 bases in the middle. This CDR3 comprises 13 residues. The germline CDR1 and CDR2 sequences are SEHNR and FQNEAQ (reference sequence). Profiling of TCR beta VDJ combinations and CDR3 sequences used genomic DNA as template. TCRdb re-called the reads with MiXCR, one entry per CDR3 protein. Among about 110,000 distinct CDR3 sequences listed, approximately 48% were seen once. Study-level results: Patients shared 25 to 30 CD8+ CDR3 sequences with controls. CD8+ Simpson's diversity in patients was not significantly different from that in controls.

The sample taken for sequencing was sorted CD4+, CD8+, or CD8+CD57+ T cells (not recorded which) from PBMCs. The receptor's source is a human donor in good health, serving as a control. The chain recombines TRBV7-9 with TRBJ1-1, with D possibly matching TRBD1 (6 bases). This chain's CDR3 is CASRRQANTEAFF. CDR3 DNA: TGTGCCAGCAGGCGACAGGCGAACACTGAAGCTTTCTTT.